This TCR beta chain was identified in a study of blood T cell repertoires in COVID-19. Looking at the study overall: Samples taken during acute and convalescent COVID-19 were collected in the United States, Italy and Spain. The cDNA or gDNA used as material had been derived from T cells, B-cell-depleted T cells, or PBMCs.

Study members were between 18 and 89 years old and lived in 20 to 30 US regions. Categorization into cohorts depended on clinical history that participants reported. CDR1 is MDHEN and CDR2 is SYDVKM in the germline V gene. With V trimmed by 4 bases and J by 8 bases, 6 bases remained unmatched. This CDR3 contains 14 residues. Data came from immunoSEQ multiplex PCR; TCRdb stores just in-frame clones and leaves some out. Found here are about 430,000 clones, 88% of them singletons; the top ten hold 1.4%. This clonotype was obtained from a woman aged 18-35 years who had been exposed to COVID-19. The chain is built from TRBV28 and TRBJ1-4; TRBD1 matches at 8 bases. The sequencing sample was made of PBMCs or T cells enriched from blood (not recorded which). The CDR3 nucleotides read TGTGCCAGCAGTTCACAGGGGGTCAAGGAAAAACTGTTTTTT. Amino acid sequence: CASSSQGVKEKLFF.